One T cell receptor (beta chain) is described in this entry. What it binds is not known. The repertoire was sequenced with immunoSEQ multiplex PCR; TCRdb's copy has only in-frame clones and lacks some. The sample has tens of thousands of clones; 65% to 85% are singletons. The CDR3 loop spans 14 amino acids. V was shortened by 6 bases and J by 2 bases, with 12 bases between the two germline ends. The germline V gene encodes CDR1 MNHEY and CDR2 SVGAGI. These data are taken from a study of T cells in localized non-small cell lung cancer. Regarding the study as a whole: Uninvolved nearby lung showed the greatest T cell clonality, exceeding that found in tumor. Longer survival (overall) was linked to higher T cell density in blood.

Sequences were derived from peripheral blood, sampled before any cancer treatment. V and J are TRBV6-5 and TRBJ2-3; D uncertain. This clonotype originated in a female donor at least 60 years old with stage I lung adenocarcinoma. The CDR3 DNA is TGTGCCAGCAGCCGAACCCACTTCACAGATACGCAGTATTTT. Protein sequence: CASSRTHFTDTQYF.